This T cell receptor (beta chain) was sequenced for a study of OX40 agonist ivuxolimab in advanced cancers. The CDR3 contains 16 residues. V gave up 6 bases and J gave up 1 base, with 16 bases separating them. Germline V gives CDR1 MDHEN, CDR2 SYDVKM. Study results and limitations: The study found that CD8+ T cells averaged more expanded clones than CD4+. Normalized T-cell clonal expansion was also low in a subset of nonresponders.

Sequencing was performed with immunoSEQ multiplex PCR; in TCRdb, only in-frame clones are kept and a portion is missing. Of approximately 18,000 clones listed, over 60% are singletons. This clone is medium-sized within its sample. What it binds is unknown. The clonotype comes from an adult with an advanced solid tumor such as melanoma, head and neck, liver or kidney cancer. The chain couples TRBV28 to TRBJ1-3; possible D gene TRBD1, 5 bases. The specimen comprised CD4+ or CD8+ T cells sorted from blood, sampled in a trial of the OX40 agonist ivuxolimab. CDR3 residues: CASRSDTDYSGNTIYF. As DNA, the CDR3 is TGTGCCAGCAGATCGGACACAGACTATTCTGGAAACACCATATATTTT.